One sample yielded the 27 T cell receptor beta chains listed below, sequenced in a study of B cell selection in AIRE deficiency. Regulatory T cells were sorted as CD4+CD25hiCD127low/negative. The data were produced by immunoSEQ multiplex PCR, yet TCRdb's version contains in-frame clones alone and is incomplete. Of about 14,000 clones in the sample, roughly 91% were seen once. The sequencing sample was made of Tregs sorted from PBMCs. The receptors here all came from a human donor with AIRE deficiency.

The V and J genes are TRBV15 and TRBJ1-3; D is ambiguous. The CDR3 is 15 amino acids. Germline values: CDR1 LNHNV, CDR2 YYDKDF (reference sequence). Trimming left V 0 bases short and J 4 bases short, with 10 bases between. DNA for the CDR3: TGTGCCACCAGCAGAGATCTTGGCGCGGGAAACACCATATATTTT. Encoded protein: CATSRDLGAGNTIYF.

The chain joins TRBV28 to TRBJ1-4; a possible D gene is TRBD1 (5 bases). CDR1 is MDHEN, CDR2 SYDVKM, per germline. Trimming removed 5 bases at V and 7 bases at J, with 14 bases between. The CDR3 has 14 residues. The CDR3 coding sequence is TGTGCCAGCAGTCTTGGGGTTAGGGGTGAAAAACTGTTTTTT. Protein: CASSLGVRGEKLFF.

For this clone: An end of the junction does not agree with germline; a read error may underlie this. The CDR3 DNA sequence: TGCGCCAGCAGTTTGGACTTAGCAACTAATGAAAAACTGTTTTTT. It is translated as CASSLDLATNEKLFF. The rearrangement uses TRBV5-1 and TRBJ1-4; no clear D. Germline CDR1 SGHRS, CDR2 YFSETQ. This CDR3 is built from 15 residues.

This clone has only one observation. The V gene is TRBV4-2, the J gene TRBJ1-4; 9 nucleotides match TRBD1. J lost 8 bases, V lost 0 bases, and 7 bases had no gene match. The CDR3 has 16 residues. Germline V gene lookup returns CDR1 LGHNA and CDR2 YNFKEQ. This chain's CDR3 is CASSQDSEDRGEKLFF. Here the CDR3 DNA reads TGTGCCAGCAGCCAAGACTCGGAGGACAGGGGCGAAAAACTGTTTTTT.

V gene TRBV30 combines with J gene TRBJ2-1; D is possibly TRBD2 (5 bases). Germline-derived CDR1 and CDR2 are GTSNPN and SVGIG (reference sequence). This CDR3 contains 14 residues. Deletions cut 1 base from V and 2 bases from J, with 9 bases between. The CDR3 loop reads CAWSGGLTYNEQFF. Written as DNA, the CDR3 is TGTGCCTGGAGTGGAGGACTGACCTACAATGAGCAGTTCTTC.

The rearrangement joins TRBV7-2 to TRBJ2-1; 11 positions agree with TRBD2. The CDR3 totals 15 residues. CDR1 is SGHTA, CDR2 FQGNSA, per germline. Trimming took 6 bases from V and 7 from J; bases not matched to a gene: 8. CDR3 in DNA: TGTGCCAGCAGTCGCCGTAGCGGGAGGGGGAATGAGCAGTTCTTC. Encoded protein: CASSRRSGRGNEQFF.

The rearrangement uses TRBV6-5 and TRBJ2-1, with a tentative D call TRBD1 (5 bases). The CDR3 covers 9 residues. In germline, CDR1 is MNHEY, CDR2 SVGAGI. V was cut by 8 bases and J by 12 bases, with 8 bases left in between. The CDR3 coding sequence is TGTGCCAGCGGGGCGACGCAGTTCTTC. Residues: CASGATQFF.

The CDR3 sequence: CASSMTSGRFYNEQFF. The CDR3 DNA sequence: TGTGCCAGTAGTATGACTAGCGGGAGATTCTACAATGAGCAGTTCTTC. J is TRBJ2-1 and V is TRBV19, with 12 nucleotides matching TRBD2. Germline loops: CDR1 LNHDA, CDR2 SQIVND (reference sequence). The CDR3 is 16 amino acids. V trimming: 3 bases; J trimming: 3 bases; junction bases outside the gene matches: 3.

V gene TRBV4-2 combines with J gene TRBJ2-1; no reliable D call. From germline, CDR1 is LGHNA and CDR2 YNFKEQ. This CDR3 is 17 amino acids long. V lost 0 bases, J lost 0 bases, and 12 bases lay in between. CDR3 DNA sequence: TGTGCCAGCAGCCAAGATACCACCCTCGGCTCCTACAATGAGCAGTTCTTC. Amino acid sequence: CASSQDTTLGSYNEQFF.

This chain uses TRBV15 with TRBJ2-7; no clear D. Germline V gene sequence: CDR1 LNHNV, CDR2 YYDKDF (reference sequence). The V and J ends lost 0 bases and 2 bases respectively, with 14 bases between them. The CDR3 covers 16 residues. The CDR3 sequence is CATSRDLGPAAYEQYF. CDR3 nucleotide sequence: TGTGCCACCAGCAGAGATCTTGGTCCGGCGGCCTACGAGCAGTACTTC.

The chain uses TRBV12-5 and TRBJ2-3; 8 positions match TRBD2. The CDR3 covers 13 residues. Germline V gives CDR1 LGHNT, CDR2 FRNRAP. J gave up 1 base and V 7 bases, and 1 base lay outside the gene matches. CDR3 nucleotide sequence: TGTGCTAGTGCACTAGCGGGCACAGATACGCAGTATTTT. This encodes CASALAGTDTQYF. Full variable domain (rest looked up from reference TRBV12-5 and TRBJ2-3): DARVTQTPRHKVTEMGQEVTMRCQPILGHNTVFWYRQTMMQGLELLAYFRNRAPLDDSGMPKDRFSAEMPDATLATLKIQPSEPRDSAVYFCASALAGTDTQYFGPGTRLTVL.

In DNA, the CDR3 is TGCAGCGTCTCGGGCGGAGGGTTCCATGAGCAGTTCTTC. Its protein is CSVSGGGFHEQFF. The chain employs TRBV29-1 and TRBJ2-1; D may be TRBD2 (6 bases). The CDR3 runs 13 residues. Trimming removed 6 bases from V and 8 bases from J, with 17 bases in between. Germline V CDR1 and CDR2: SQVTM, ANQGSEA.

This chain joins TRBV7-2 and TRBJ2-1; the D is unclear. Germline V gene data show CDR1 as SGHTA and CDR2 as FQGNSA. The CDR3 runs to 12 residues. Between the trimmed V and J ends, which lost 2 bases and 7 bases, there was a span of 6 bases. CDR3 sequence: CASSLPGNEQFF. The CDR3 coding sequence is TGTGCCAGCAGCTTACCCGGAAATGAGCAGTTCTTC.

This clone is a singleton in its sample. The J gene is TRBJ2-1, the V gene TRBV15; 11 bases match TRBD1. This CDR3 spans 17 amino acids. V lost 4 bases and J lost 0; bases outside the gene matches: 5. In germline, CDR1 is LNHNV, CDR2 YYDKDF (reference sequence). The CDR3 spells CATSKGQGAGSYNEQFF. The CDR3 nucleotides read TGTGCCACCAGCAAAGGACAGGGGGCCGGCTCCTACAATGAGCAGTTCTTC.

The chain is built from TRBV5-6 and TRBJ2-3, with D perhaps assigned TRBD1 or TRBD2 (6 bases each). The CDR3 has 13 amino acids. Germline CDR1 is SGHDT and CDR2 is YYEEEE. Trimming stripped 4 bases from V and 8 bases from J, with 14 bases between. CDR3 DNA sequence: TGTGCCAGCAGCGCTTTAAGGGGGGCTACGCAGTATTTT. Translation gives CASSALRGATQYF.

This clone was seen once. The chain is built from TRBV7-2 and TRBJ2-1; D possibly corresponds to TRBD2 (5 bases). V lost 5 bases and J lost 7, with 21 bases in between. The CDR3 is 16 residues long. Germline CDR1 SGHTA, CDR2 FQGNSA. CDR3 amino acids: CASSLNLHRGRNEQFF. DNA of the CDR3: TGTGCCAGCAGCCTCAACTTGCACCGAGGGCGGAATGAGCAGTTCTTC.

CDR3 nucleotides: TGTGCCAGCAGCTTGGATGCTAGCGCGGTGATCTCCTACAATGAGCAGTTCTTC. Translated: CASSLDASAVISYNEQFF. The chain uses TRBV5-6 and TRBJ2-1, with D tentatively TRBD2 (6 bases). The CDR3 is 18 residues long. Per germline, CDR1 SGHDT and CDR2 YYEEEE. V was pared by 0 bases and J by 0 bases, with 16 bases between.

This chain links TRBV30 with TRBJ1-2; unclear D gene. The germline V gene has CDR1 GTSNPN and CDR2 SVGIG (reference sequence). This CDR3 spans 13 amino acids. V lost 0 bases, J lost 1 base, and 6 bases lay in between. CDR3 sequence (DNA): TGTGCCTGGAGTGTAGCCTTTAACTATGGCTACACCTTC. This codes for CAWSVAFNYGYTF.

The rearrangement joins TRBV6-5 to TRBJ1-2; D gene uncertain. Germline CDR1 and CDR2: MNHEY and SVGAGI. The CDR3 totals 12 residues. Deletions cut 4 bases from V and 9 bases from J, with 12 bases between. CDR3 sequence reads: CASSSPGHRYTF. The CDR3 DNA reads TGTGCCAGCAGTTCACCCGGGCATCGCTACACCTTC.

There are a few counts of this clone. This sequence joins TRBV11-3 and TRBJ2-1; either TRBD1 or TRBD2 may fit D (7 bases each). The CDR3 has 15 amino acids. The germline V and J ends were trimmed by 1 base and 6 bases, with 13 bases remaining between them. CDR1 SGHNT and CDR2 YENEEA come from the germline V gene. In DNA, the CDR3 is TGTGCCAGCAGCTTAGGACTAGCAGGGGGCAATGAGCAGTTCTTC. Translation gives CASSLGLAGGNEQFF.

The V and J genes are TRBV7-2 and TRBJ1-6, with a tentative D call TRBD1 (5 bases). Germline-derived CDR1 and CDR2 are SGHTA and FQGNSA. The V end was cut by 1 base, the J end by 8 bases, with 12 bases between. This CDR3 is built from 15 residues. CDR3 nucleotides: TGTGCCAGCAGCTTAGGAGCAGGGTTAGATTCACCCCTCCACTTT. Translated, it gives CASSLGAGLDSPLHF.

The chain links TRBV6-1 to TRBJ2-7; D unresolved. V was shortened by 3 bases and J by 4 bases, with 7 bases between the two germline ends. The CDR3 loop spans 12 amino acids. The germline gives CDR1 MNHNS, CDR2 SASEGT. CDR3 in amino acids: CASSEKGYEQYF. CDR3 in DNA: TGTGCCAGCAGTGAGAAGGGATACGAGCAGTACTTC.

The rearrangement joins TRBV7-2 to TRBJ2-3; 8 bases are shared with TRBD2. The CDR3 loop spans 15 amino acids. The V and J ends lost 6 bases and 0 bases, in that order; junction bases with no gene match: 5. Germline V gives CDR1 SGHTA, CDR2 FQGNSA. CDR3 DNA sequence: TGTGCCAGCAGTAGGTCTAGCGGGAGCACAGATACGCAGTATTTT. Amino acid sequence: CASSRSSGSTDTQYF.

J is TRBJ2-5 and V is TRBV7-9; possibly TRBD1 for D (5 bases). Germline values: CDR1 SEHNR, CDR2 FQNEAQ (reference sequence). The CDR3 runs to 16 residues. The V end lost 1 base, the J end lost 4 bases, and 16 bases lay between the germline ends. CDR3 amino acids: CASSLGARVVGETQYF. The CDR3 nucleotides are TGTGCCAGCAGCTTAGGAGCCAGGGTTGTCGGAGAGACCCAGTACTTC.

This chain uses TRBV11-1 with TRBJ2-7; no reliable D call. V lost 6 bases to trimming and J lost 4 bases, with 16 bases between them. Per germline, CDR1 SGHAT and CDR2 FQDESV (reference sequence). This CDR3 comprises 14 residues. The CDR3, as DNA: TGTGCCAGCAGGCCGTCAGGACCATATTACGAGCAGTACTTC. Translating gives CASRPSGPYYEQYF.

The rearrangement joins TRBV2 to TRBJ2-5; D possibly uses TRBD1 or TRBD2 (5 bases each). CDR1 and CDR2 (germline): SNHLY, FYNNEI. V shed 4 bases and J shed 5 bases, with 11 bases lying between them. The length of the CDR3 is 13 residues. CDR3 DNA sequence: TGTGCCAGCAGTGGCGTCTGGGGGGAGACCCAGTACTTC. Translated: CASSGVWGETQYF.

Concerning this clone itself: Distinct nucleotide sequences in the sample also encode this CDR3. The chain joins TRBV5-1 to TRBJ2-5, with unresolved D. This CDR3 has 13 amino acids. With 0 bases removed from V and 5 bases from J, the gap between germline ends came to 8 bases. Germline assignment: CDR1 SGHRS and CDR2 YFSETQ. This CDR3 is CASSLAGSETQYF. CDR3 nucleotides: TGCGCCAGCAGCTTGGCCGGTTCGGAGACCCAGTACTTC.